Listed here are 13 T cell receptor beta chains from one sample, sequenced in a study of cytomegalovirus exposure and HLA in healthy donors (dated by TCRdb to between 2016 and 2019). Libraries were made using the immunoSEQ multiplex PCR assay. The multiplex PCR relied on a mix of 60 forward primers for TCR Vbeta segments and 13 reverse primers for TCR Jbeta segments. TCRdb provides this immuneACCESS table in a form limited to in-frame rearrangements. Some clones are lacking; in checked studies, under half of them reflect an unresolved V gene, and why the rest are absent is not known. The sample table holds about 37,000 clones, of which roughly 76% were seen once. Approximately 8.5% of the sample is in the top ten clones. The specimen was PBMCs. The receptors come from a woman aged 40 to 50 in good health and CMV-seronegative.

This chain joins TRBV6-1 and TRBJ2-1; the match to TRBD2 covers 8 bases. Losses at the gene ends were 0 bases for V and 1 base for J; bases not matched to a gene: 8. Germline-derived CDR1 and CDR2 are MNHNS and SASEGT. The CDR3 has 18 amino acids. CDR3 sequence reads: CASSEALLSGVSYNEQFF. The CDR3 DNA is TGTGCCAGCAGTGAAGCGCTCCTTAGCGGGGTTTCCTACAATGAGCAGTTCTTC.

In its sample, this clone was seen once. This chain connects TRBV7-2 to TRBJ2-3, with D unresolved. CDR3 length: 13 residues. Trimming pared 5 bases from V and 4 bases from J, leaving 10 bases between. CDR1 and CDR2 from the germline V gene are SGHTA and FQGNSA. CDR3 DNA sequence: TGTGCCAGCAGCGTCCAGGCACCAGATACGCAGTATTTT. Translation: CASSVQAPDTQYF. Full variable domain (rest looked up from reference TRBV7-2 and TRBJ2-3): GAGVSQSPSNKVTEKGKDVELRCDPISGHTALYWYRQSLGQGLEFLIYFQGNSAPDKSGLPSDRFSAERTGGSVSTLTIQRTQQEDSAVYLCASSVQAPDTQYFGPGTRLTVL.

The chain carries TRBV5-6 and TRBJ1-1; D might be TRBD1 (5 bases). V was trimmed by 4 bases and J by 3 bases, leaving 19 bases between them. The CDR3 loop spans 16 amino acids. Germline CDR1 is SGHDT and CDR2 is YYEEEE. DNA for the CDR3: TGTGCCAGCAGCAGAGGGAGGAGGGGTGCGTACACTGAAGCTTTCTTT. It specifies CASSRGRRGAYTEAFF.

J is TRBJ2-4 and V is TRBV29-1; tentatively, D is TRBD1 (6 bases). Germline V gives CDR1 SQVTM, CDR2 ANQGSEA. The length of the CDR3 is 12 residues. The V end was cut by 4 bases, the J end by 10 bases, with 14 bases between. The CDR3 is CSVVVGAKIQYF. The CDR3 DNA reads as TGCAGCGTTGTTGTGGGGGCCAAAATTCAGTACTTC.

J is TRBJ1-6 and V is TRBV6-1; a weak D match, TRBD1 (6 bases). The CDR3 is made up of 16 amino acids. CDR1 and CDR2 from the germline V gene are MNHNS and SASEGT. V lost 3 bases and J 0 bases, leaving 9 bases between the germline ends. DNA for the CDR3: TGTGCCAGCAGTGACCCCAGGGGCTCCTATAATTCACCCCTCCACTTT. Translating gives CASSDPRGSYNSPLHF.

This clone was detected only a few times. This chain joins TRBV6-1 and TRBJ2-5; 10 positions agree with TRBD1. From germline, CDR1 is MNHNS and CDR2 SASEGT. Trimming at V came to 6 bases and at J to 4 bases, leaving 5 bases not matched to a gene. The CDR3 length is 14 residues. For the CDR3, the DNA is TGTGCCAGCAGACGGGGACAGGGGACAGAGACCCAGTACTTC. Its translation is CASRRGQGTETQYF.

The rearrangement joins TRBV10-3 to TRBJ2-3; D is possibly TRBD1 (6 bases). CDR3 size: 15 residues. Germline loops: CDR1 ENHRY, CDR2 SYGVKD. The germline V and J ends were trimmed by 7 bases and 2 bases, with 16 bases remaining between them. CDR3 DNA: TGTGCCATCACCAAAGAGGACAGCGACACAGATACGCAGTATTTT. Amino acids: CAITKEDSDTDTQYF.

The CDR3 sequence: CASSLTQEETQYF. The CDR3 DNA reads as TGTGCCAGCAGCTTAACCCAAGAGGAGACCCAGTACTTC. The chain has TRBV7-3 and TRBJ2-5; D call uncertain. V lost 0 bases and J 5 bases, leaving 7 bases between the germline ends. The CDR3 has 13 amino acids. CDR1 SGHTA and CDR2 FQGTGA come from the germline V gene.

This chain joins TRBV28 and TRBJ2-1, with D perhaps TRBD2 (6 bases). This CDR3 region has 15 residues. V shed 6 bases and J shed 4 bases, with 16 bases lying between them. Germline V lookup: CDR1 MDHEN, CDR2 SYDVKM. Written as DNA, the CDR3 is TGTGCCAGCAGCCTGGGAGGCGGGGAATACAATGAGCAGTTCTTC. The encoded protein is CASSLGGGEYNEQFF.

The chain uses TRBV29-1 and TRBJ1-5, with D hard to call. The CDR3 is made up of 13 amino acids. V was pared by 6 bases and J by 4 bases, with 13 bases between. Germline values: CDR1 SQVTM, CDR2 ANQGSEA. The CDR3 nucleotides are TGCAGCGTAGGATTCAGCGTAAATCAGCCCCAGCATTTT. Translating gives CSVGFSVNQPQHF.

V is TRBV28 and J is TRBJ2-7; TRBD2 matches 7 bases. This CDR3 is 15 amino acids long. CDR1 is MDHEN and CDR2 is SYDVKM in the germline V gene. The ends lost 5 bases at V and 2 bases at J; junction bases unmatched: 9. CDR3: CASSPTGGITYEQYV. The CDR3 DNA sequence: TGTGCCAGCAGTCCGACGGGGGGAATAACCTACGAGCAGTACGTC.

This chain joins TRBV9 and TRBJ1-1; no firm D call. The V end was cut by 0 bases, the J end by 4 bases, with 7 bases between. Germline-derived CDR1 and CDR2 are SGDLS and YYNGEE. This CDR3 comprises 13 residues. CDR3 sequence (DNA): TGTGCCAGCAGCGTAGGGGAGACCACTGAAGCTTTCTTT. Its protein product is CASSVGETTEAFF.

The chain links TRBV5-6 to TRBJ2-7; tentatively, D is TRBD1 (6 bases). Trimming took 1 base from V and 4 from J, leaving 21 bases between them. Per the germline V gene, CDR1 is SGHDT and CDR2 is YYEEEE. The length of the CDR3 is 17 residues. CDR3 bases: TGTGCCAGCAGCTTGAAGCAGGGGATTCCCTTTCCGTACGAGCAGTACTTC. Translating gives CASSLKQGIPFPYEQYF.